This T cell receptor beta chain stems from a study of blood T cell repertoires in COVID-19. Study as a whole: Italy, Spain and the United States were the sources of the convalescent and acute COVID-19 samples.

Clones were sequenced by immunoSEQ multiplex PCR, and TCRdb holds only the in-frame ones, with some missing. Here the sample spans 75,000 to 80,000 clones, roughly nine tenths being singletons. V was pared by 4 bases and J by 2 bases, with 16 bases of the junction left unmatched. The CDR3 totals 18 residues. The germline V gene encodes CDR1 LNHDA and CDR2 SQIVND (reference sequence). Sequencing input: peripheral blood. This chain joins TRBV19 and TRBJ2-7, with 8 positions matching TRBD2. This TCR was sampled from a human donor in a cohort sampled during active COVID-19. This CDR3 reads CASSTTGGVYRATYEQYF. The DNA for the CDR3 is TGTGCCAGTAGTACCACCGGGGGGGTTTACAGGGCCACCTACGAGCAGTACTTC.